This TCR beta chain was captured by sequencing in a study of immune heterogeneity within non-small cell lung tumors. The wider study: Of the tumors, a few were squamous cell, nine to ten non-squamous, and 1 not otherwise specified.

Germline loops: CDR1 SNHLY, CDR2 FYNNEI. This CDR3 comprises 11 residues. Trimming took off 7 bases at V and 9 bases at J, with 9 bases between the two ends. This clonotype turned up a few times. Bulk tumor gDNA, 550 to 750 ng per sample, served as the TCR template. Several widely spaced biopsies per primary tumor were taken during surgery. Before undergoing curative surgery, patients had newly diagnosed non-small cell lung cancer that was untreated. With 32 V and 13 J primers, multiplex PCR amplified the TCR beta CDR3. MiXCR was run by TCRdb on the multiplex PCR reads, yielding one entry per CDR3 protein. The data show over 10,000 distinct CDR3 sequences, around 22% seen once.

The J gene is TRBJ2-2, the V gene TRBV2; no definite D call. The specimen sequenced was lung tumor tissue. The sequence derives from a man in his sixties with non-small cell lung cancer. DNA for the CDR3: TGTGCCAGCACTTTGGCTAGGGAGCTGTTTTTT. It encodes CASTLARELFF. The entire variable domain, with the rest obtained from reference TRBV2 and TRBJ2-2, is as follows: EPEVTQTPSHQVTQMGQEVILRCVPISNHLYFYWYRQILGQKVEFLVSFYNNEISEKSEIFDDQFSVERPDGSNFTLKIRSTKLEDSAMYFCASTLARELFFGEGSRLTVL.